This T cell receptor (beta chain) was identified during a study of T cell clonality in common variable immunodeficiency. With respect to this clone: Its antigen is as yet unknown. Read sequence stops 3 residues before the CDR3 end, and the germline J gene provides the missing end.

CVID and control samples used equivalent genomic DNA input. Clones were read by immunoSEQ multiplex PCR, and TCRdb kept only the in-frame ones, dropping some. The sample holds around 30,000 clones, and no clone turns up only once. Whole-study findings and limits: In common variable immunodeficiency, TCR beta chains reportedly carried fewer deletions and N-nucleotide insertions.

CDR3 length: 15 amino acids. Germline V gene data show CDR1 as MGHDK and CDR2 as SYGVNS. The V gene end was trimmed by 2 bases and the J gene end by 6 bases; junction bases not matched to a gene: 9. This chain connects TRBV25-1 to TRBJ2-7; 8 positions agree with TRBD2. Sequencing was performed on peripheral blood mononuclear cells. The clonotype originates from a person between 18 and 70 years old in good health. The CDR3 sequence: CASSEPLGLAGEQYF. The covered CDR3 bases are TGTGCCAGCAGTGAACCCCTAGGACTAGCTGGCGAG.